This TCR beta chain was identified during a study of OX40 agonist ivuxolimab in advanced cancers. Study at large: Ivuxolimab, an agonistic anti-OX40 (CD134) antibody, was given to patients. Broader study findings: Among the lowest levels of clonal expansion were found in partial responders at 0.1-3.0 mg/kg.

As regards this clone: Antigen unknown.

The repertoire was sequenced with immunoSEQ multiplex PCR; TCRdb's copy has only in-frame clones and lacks some. Altogether 72,000 or so clones are present, 75% to 90% being singletons, with the ten largest covering over 10%. The source material was CD4+ or CD8+ T cells sorted from blood, sampled in a trial of the OX40 agonist ivuxolimab. The TCR sequence derives from an adult with an advanced solid tumor such as melanoma, head and neck, liver or kidney cancer.

The CDR3 protein is CAIKYSDIYTEAFF. The DNA for the CDR3 is TGTGCCATCAAGTACTCGGACATTTACACTGAAGCTTTCTTT. The V call is TRBV10-3, the J call TRBJ1-1; perhaps TRBD1 as D (5 bases). The CDR3 covers 14 residues. Germline loops: CDR1 ENHRY, CDR2 SYGVKD. Trimming cost V 7 bases and J 3 bases, with 15 bases left between them.